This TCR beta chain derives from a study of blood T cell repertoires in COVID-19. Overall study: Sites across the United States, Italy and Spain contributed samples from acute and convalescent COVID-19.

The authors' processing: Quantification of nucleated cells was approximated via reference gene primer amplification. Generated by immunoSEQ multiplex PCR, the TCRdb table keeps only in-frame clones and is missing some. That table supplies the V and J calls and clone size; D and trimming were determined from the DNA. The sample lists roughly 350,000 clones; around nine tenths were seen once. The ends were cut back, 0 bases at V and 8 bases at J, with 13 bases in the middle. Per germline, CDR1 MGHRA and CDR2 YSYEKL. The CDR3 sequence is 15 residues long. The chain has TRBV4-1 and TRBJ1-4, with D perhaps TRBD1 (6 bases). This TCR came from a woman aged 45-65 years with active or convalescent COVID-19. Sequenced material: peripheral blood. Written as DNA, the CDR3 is TGCGCCAGCAGCCAAGAACAGGGAGGGTGGGAAAAACTGTTTTTT. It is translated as CASSQEQGGWEKLFF.